The entry below describes one T cell receptor beta chain. The sample originates from a study of T cell responses to AZD1222 COVID-19 vaccine. Profiling relied on immunoSEQ multiplex PCR, and the TCRdb table lists in-frame clones only, not all of them. The repertoire holds 120,000 or so clones, with 70% to 90% as singletons. The CDR3 runs 16 residues. Germline V gives CDR1 SGHTA, CDR2 FQGNSA. Trimming took 5 bases from V and 1 from J; bases not matched to a gene: 6. The receptor's source is an adult in good health. The source was peripheral blood, collected on day 0 of AZD1222 vaccination. The chain combines TRBV7-2 with TRBJ2-7; TRBD2 aligns across 12 bases. DNA for the CDR3: TGTGCCAGCAGCCGCCTGACTAGCGGGGGATCCTACGAGCAGTACTTC. It encodes CASSRLTSGGSYEQYF.